This paragraph covers one TCR beta chain sequence. Its recognized antigen is unknown. The record has no base qualities; no much larger clone is one base away. The entry originates in a study of shared T cell receptors in the human thymus (dated by TCRdb to the early 2020s). Regarding the research as a whole: The study examined how self-reactive, shared T-cell receptor alpha chains are generated in the human thymus.

The receptor library was made with the immunoSEQ multiplex PCR assay. TCRdb re-hosts the immuneACCESS table, in-frame sequences only. Its copies lack some clones; in the studies checked, an unresolved V gene accounts for under half of them, and the cause for the rest is not known. This sample is represented by hundreds of thousands of clones; 80% to 90% of them were singletons. Roughly 0.01% of the sample is in the top ten clones. The data were also submitted as part of a second study, on human thymus T cells. According to the second study: Donors were immunologically healthy infants undergoing open corrective cardiac surgery for congenital heart defects in Finland. The thymus tissue came from surgical resects taken out during corrective cardiac surgery. V and J gene segment usage appeared biased in both thymic and peripheral blood repertoires. According to the related research, thymic TCR repertoires were highly overlapping among unrelated individuals. The study described the TCR alpha and beta repertoires in eight or nine infant thymus samples and four matching peripheral blood samples. The cohort included a handful of male and a couple of female infants, with donor ages spanning 7 to 244 days. Thymocytes were freed from the tissue by mechanical means and kept at -70 degrees C as pellets of roughly 8.5-31 million cells. A QIAsymphony instrument was used to extract genomic DNA from the frozen cell pellets. The immunoSEQ multiplex PCR assay was used to amplify the TCRB and TCRAD loci from a standardized quantity of quality-controlled genomic DNA. The V(D)J region was spanned by amplicons of a length sufficient to cover the CDR3 and to identify V and J genes. Amplicon sequencing was performed on an Illumina platform through the commercial immunoSEQ service. Primer bias and sequencing errors were corrected using previously described methods, and TCRAD and TCRB definitions followed the IMGT database. immunoSEQ Analyzer 3.0 and VDJTools were used for repertoire analysis, which covered basic statistics, V/J segment usage, diversity estimates, rarefaction and pairwise overlap. Diversity was estimated with Chao1, ChaoE, Efron-Thisted, Shannon and inverse Simpson indices, and also on datasets down-sampled to the smallest sample. Repertoire overlap was determined by strict matching of CDR3 nucleotide sequence, V gene and J gene, and Jaccard-based multidimensional scaling clustering was applied. Thymus samples yielded on average around 800,000 unique TCRB clonotypes, compared with 75,000 to 100,000 from blood samples.

Sequenced: thymocytes. The sequence was obtained from a girl in the first two years of life with a congenital heart defect. Donor details come from another sample of the same person, matched by shared clones.

This receptor has the CDR3 CASSSPPVAQWYGYTF. The base sequence is TGTGCCAGCAGCTCACCCCCCGTAGCCCAATGGTATGGCTACACCTTC. The sequence links TRBV11-3 to TRBJ1-2; too little of a D gene remains to name it. Cut back by 4 bases and 5 bases, the V and J ends lie 20 bases apart. From its cysteine to its phenylalanine, the CDR3 spans 16 amino acids. Only the CDR3 region is kept as DNA, spanning 48 bases read in frame from base 1. CDR1 and CDR2 are read off the germline V gene as SGHNT and YENEEA.